This T cell receptor (beta chain) was sequenced in a study of T cells in Graves' hyperthyroidism and ophthalmopathy. This clonotype was recorded many times. The V gene's germline CDR1 is MNHEY and CDR2 SVGAGI. Trimming took 0 bases from V and 2 from J, leaving 19 bases between them. CDR3 length: 18 amino acids. Amplification yielded TCR beta CDR3 regions, with RNA transcripts as the source. When the TCR CDR3 underwent first-round RT-PCR, the HTBI primer set was used. TCRdb re-derived calls from the multiplex PCR reads in MiXCR, one entry per CDR3 protein. Found here are about 250,000 distinct CDR3 sequences, 24% of them singletons; the top ten hold about a third.

The chain is built from TRBV6-5 and TRBJ2-5; a weak D match, TRBD2 (5 bases). The receptor was isolated from a woman between 35 and 50 years old with Graves' ophthalmopathy. The sample consisted of blood. The CDR3 region has the DNA TGTGCCAGCAGTTACTCACCACTCCCGGGGAGTTGGCAAGAGACCCAGTACTTC. Amino acids: CASSYSPLPGSWQETQYF.